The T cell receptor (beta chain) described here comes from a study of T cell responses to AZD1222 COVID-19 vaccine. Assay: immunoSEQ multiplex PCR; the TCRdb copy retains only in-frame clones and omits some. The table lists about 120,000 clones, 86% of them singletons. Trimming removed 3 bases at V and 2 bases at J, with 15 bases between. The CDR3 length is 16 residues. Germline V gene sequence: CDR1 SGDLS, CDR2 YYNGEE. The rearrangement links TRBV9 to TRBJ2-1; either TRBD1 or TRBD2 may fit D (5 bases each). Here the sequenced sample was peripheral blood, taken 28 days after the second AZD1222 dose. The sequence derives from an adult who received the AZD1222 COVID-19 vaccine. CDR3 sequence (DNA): TGTGCCAGCAGCGGCCGGGACGCACAAGCCTACAATGAGCAGTTCTTC. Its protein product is CASSGRDAQAYNEQFF.